The clone carrying this T cell receptor beta chain was detected a few times. Its antigen is as yet unknown. Germline V gene lookup returns CDR1 DFQATT and CDR2 SNEGSKA (reference sequence). The CDR3 length is 12 residues. The V end was cut by 5 bases, the J end by 7 bases, with 15 bases between. Amplified regions were TCR beta CDR3 sequences from RNA transcripts. With the HTBI primer set, the TCR CDR3 went through a first round of RT-PCR. One entry per CDR3 protein, called by TCRdb with MiXCR from the multiplex PCR reads. This table holds 600,000 or so distinct CDR3 sequences, 40% to 55% found once. The data are from a study of T cells in Graves' hyperthyroidism and ophthalmopathy. When ophthalmopathy did not progress within 18 months, Graves' hyperthyroidism was considered stable. Among the patients, aged 18 to 65, hyperthyroidism was newly diagnosed and had lasted under 2 months. Any patient presenting with uncontrolled infection, other autoimmune disease, pregnancy or lactation was left out.

Study-wide points: Expanded thyroid clonotypes (above 0.001) were mostly also found in blood.

The chain joins TRBV20-1 to TRBJ2-7, with D perhaps TRBD2 (6 bases). The sample taken for sequencing was peripheral blood or thyroid tissue (not recorded which). This TCR came from a woman between 18 and 30 years old with Graves' hyperthyroidism. CDR3 coding DNA: TGCAGTGCTGGGACTCCGCTGGGAGAGCAGTACTTC. Amino acids: CSAGTPLGEQYF.